These T cell receptor beta chains were read from a single sample in a study of blood T cell repertoires in COVID-19. Generated by immunoSEQ multiplex PCR, the TCRdb table keeps only in-frame clones and is missing some. The sample records about 200,000 clones, 75% to 90% being singletons. The sample was peripheral blood. These receptors were collected from a woman of 80 years or more with COVID-19, enrolled during active disease. The CDR3 runs from the conserved cysteine through the conserved F or W. The D gene is left open where the match is weak. Clone size is not always given. Where it is, it says once, few, many or a class for expanded clones.

v_call,j_call,d_call,clone_size,cdr3_nt,cdr3_aa
TRBV20-1,TRBJ1-1,.,.,TGCAGTGCTAGTAGCCCCCAGAACACTGAAGCTTTCTTT,CSASSPQNTEAFF
TRBV7-2,TRBJ1-1,.,.,TGTGCCAGCAGCCAGGGCGGGAACACTGAAGCTTTCTTT,CASSQGGNTEAFF
TRBV7-3,TRBJ1-1,.,.,TGTGCCAGCAGCTTAGGGGCCTTGAACACTGAAGCTTTCTTT,CASSLGALNTEAFF
TRBV7-2,TRBJ2-1,TRBD2,.,TGTGCCAGCACTTTTAGCGGGAGGTATAGTGAGCAGTTCTTC,CASTFSGRYSEQFF
TRBV5-1,TRBJ2-1,.,.,TGCGCCAGCAGCCTTAACAATGAGCAGTTCTTC,CASSLNNEQFF
TRBV19,TRBJ1-2,.,.,TGTGCCACCGCGGGGCTGTATGGCTACACCTTC,CATAGLYGYTF
TRBV6-5,TRBJ1-1,.,.,TGTGCCAGCAGTTACTCGAGGGCCAGTGAAGCTTTCTTT,CASSYSRASEAFF
TRBV29-1,TRBJ1-1,.,.,TGCAGCGTCGCCCTTTTAGGAGGGAACACTGAAGCTTTCTTT,CSVALLGGNTEAFF
TRBV5-1,TRBJ1-4,TRBD1,.,TGCGCCAGCAGTCGACAGGGAACAAGGACAACTAATGAAAAACTGTTTTTT,CASSRQGTRTTNEKLFF
TRBV11-2,TRBJ2-2,.,few,TGTGCCAGCAGCTTAGGGGCCTTACCCACCGGGGAGCTGTTTTTT,CASSLGALPTGELFF
TRBV2,TRBJ1-5,.,.,TGTGCCAGCAGTGTTGGGGCGTTTGGGAGCAATCAGCCCCAGCATTTT,CASSVGAFGSNQPQHF
TRBV2,TRBJ1-4,.,.,TGTGCCAGCAGTGAAGCTCGCGGAGAAAAACTGTTTTTT,CASSEARGEKLFF
TRBV18,TRBJ1-2,TRBD1,.,TGTGCCAGCTCACCGGGACAGGGGTTGGATGGCTACACCTTC,CASSPGQGLDGYTF
TRBV3-1/TRBV3-2,TRBJ1-1,.,.,TGTGCCAGCAGCCAAGACGCGGGGGTTGAAGCTTTCTTT,CASSQDAGVEAFF
TRBV2,TRBJ2-7,TRBD1,.,TGTGCCAGCACAGGGGGCTACGAGCAGTACTTC,CASTGGYEQYF
TRBV7-2,TRBJ2-3,TRBD2,.,TGTGCCAGCAGCTTAGCGCATCTAGCGGGGACCACAGATACGCAGTATTTT,CASSLAHLAGTTDTQYF
TRBV19,TRBJ1-2,.,.,TGTGCCAGTAGTAATGGACTCTATGGCTACACCTTC,CASSNGLYGYTF
TRBV2,TRBJ2-3,TRBD2,.,TGTGCCAGCAGTGGGAGCTTAGCGGGAGGCACAGATACGCAGTATTTT,CASSGSLAGGTDTQYF
TRBV19,TRBJ2-2,TRBD1,.,TGTGCCAGTAGGGGGACAGGGGGCTTCACCGGGGAGCTGTTTTTT,CASRGTGGFTGELFF
TRBV6-5,TRBJ1-1,.,.,TGTGCCAGCGCTCGGGGGAACACTGAAGCTTTCTTT,CASARGNTEAFF
TRBV5-6,TRBJ1-2,TRBD1,.,TGTGCCAGCAGCCACCGGGACAGTGGCTACACCTTC,CASSHRDSGYTF
TRBV7-2,TRBJ1-1,.,.,TGTGCCAGCAGCCGCCAGGGGATGATGAACACTGAAGCTTTCTTT,CASSRQGMMNTEAFF